These 16 T cell receptor beta chains were sequenced from one sample in a study of T cells after posttransplantation cyclophosphamide. Clones were read by immunoSEQ multiplex PCR, and TCRdb kept only the in-frame ones, dropping some. Here the sample spans about 52,000 clones, roughly 94% being singletons. Sequenced: PBMCs. The source is a woman aged 25 to 39 in good health and a related stem cell transplant donor.

The chain recombines TRBV28 with TRBJ1-2, with unresolved D. Germline V CDR1 and CDR2: MDHEN, SYDVKM. The CDR3 totals 15 residues. V lost 5 bases to trimming and J lost 3 bases, with 16 bases between them. CDR3: CASSGTWAGDYGYTF. The CDR3, as DNA: TGTGCCAGCAGTGGAACCTGGGCGGGTGACTATGGCTACACCTTC.

This clone has just one count. The gene calls are TRBV28 and TRBJ2-1; D is perhaps TRBD2 (5 bases). The V end was cut by 7 bases, the J end by 4 bases, with 11 bases between. Per germline, CDR1 MDHEN and CDR2 SYDVKM. The CDR3 has 13 amino acids. CDR3 sequence (DNA): TGTGCCAGCATCGGGGTGGGGTACAATGAGCAGTTCTTC. This sequence encodes CASIGVGYNEQFF.

CDR3 bases: TGCGCCAGCAGCTCCGGGACACTAAAAGAGACCCAGTACTTC. This sequence encodes CASSSGTLKETQYF. This chain joins TRBV5-1 and TRBJ2-5; D is perhaps TRBD1 (6 bases). Germline loops: CDR1 SGHRS, CDR2 YFSETQ. The CDR3 is 14 amino acids. Trimming stripped 3 bases from V and 3 bases from J, with 12 bases between.

The chain recombines TRBV5-4 with TRBJ2-4, with D perhaps matching TRBD1 (6 bases). The CDR3 covers 12 residues. CDR1 is SGHNT, CDR2 YYREEE, per germline (reference sequence). V shed 4 bases and J shed 10 bases, with 12 bases lying between them. Here the CDR3 DNA reads TGTGCCAGCAGCCCCGACAGGCGAATTCAGTACTTC. Amino acids: CASSPDRRIQYF.

Remarks on this clone: A read error may account for a junction end that differs from germline. The V call is TRBV30, the J call TRBJ2-7; 9 nucleotides line up with TRBD1. The V gene's germline CDR1 is GTSNPN and CDR2 SVGIG (reference sequence). This CDR3 spans 12 amino acids. DNA for the CDR3: TGTGCTTGGACAGGGGAGGGCTACGAGCAGTACTTC. It is translated as CAWTGEGYEQYF.

This clone came up once. The rearrangement uses TRBV5-1 and TRBJ2-7; TRBD1 matches at 8 bases. CDR1 SGHRS and CDR2 YFSETQ come from the germline V gene. Unmatched junction bases numbered 5, after V lost 2 bases and J lost 4 bases. The CDR3 runs to 14 residues. CDR3 in amino acids: CASSLTGGTYEQYF. The CDR3 DNA reads TGCGCCAGCAGCTTAACAGGGGGAACATACGAGCAGTACTTC.

This chain connects TRBV5-4 to TRBJ1-1; possible D gene TRBD1, 5 bases. Trimming cost V 3 bases and J 2 bases, with 11 bases left between them. Germline CDR1 reads SGHNT; CDR2 reads YYREEE (reference sequence). This CDR3 is 14 amino acids long. DNA of the CDR3: TGTGCCAGCAGCTCGCGGGACGGAAACACTGAAGCTTTCTTT. It yields the protein CASSSRDGNTEAFF.

This clone was observed once. V gene TRBV6-4 combines with J gene TRBJ2-2, with a weak D call TRBD1 (6 bases). This CDR3 has 15 residues. With 5 bases removed from V and 3 bases from J, the gap between germline ends came to 13 bases. The V gene's germline CDR1 is MRHNA and CDR2 SNTAGT. The CDR3 here is CASSPFQGYTGELFF. CDR3 DNA: TGTGCCAGCAGTCCATTTCAGGGGTACACCGGGGAGCTGTTTTTT.

This chain uses TRBV7-2 with TRBJ1-2, with D uncertain. The V end lost 0 bases, the J end lost 5 bases, and 7 bases lay between the germline ends. The CDR3 loop spans 13 amino acids. Germline V gene sequence: CDR1 SGHTA, CDR2 FQGNSA. The CDR3 sequence is CASSLAGSYGYTF. The CDR3 DNA follows: TGTGCCAGCAGCTTAGCCGGGTCGTATGGCTACACCTTC.

This clone was recorded only once. This chain links TRBV19 with TRBJ1-1; 10 bases agree with TRBD1. The CDR3 covers 12 residues. Germline loops: CDR1 LNHDA, CDR2 SQIVND (reference sequence). V was pared by 9 bases and J by 8 bases, with 6 bases of the junction left unmatched. The CDR3 nucleotides are TGTGCCAGCGCGGGACAGGGGCCAGAAGCTTTCTTT. It is translated as CASAGQGPEAFF.

The chain links TRBV18 to TRBJ2-1; D might be TRBD1 (6 bases). Trimming removed 3 bases at V and 2 bases at J, with 17 bases between. Germline CDR1 is KGHSH and CDR2 is LQKENI. CDR3 length: 17 amino acids. The CDR3 loop reads CASSPNRVRKTYNEQFF. The DNA of the CDR3 is TGTGCCAGCTCACCGAACAGGGTCCGGAAAACCTACAATGAGCAGTTCTTC.

The chain uses TRBV27 and TRBJ2-1; tentatively, D is TRBD1 (5 bases). Trimming removed 4 bases from V and 0 bases from J, with 13 bases in between. The CDR3 sequence is 16 residues long. The germline CDR1 and CDR2 sequences are MNHEY and SMNVEV (reference sequence). CDR3 in amino acids: CASSSEQVSSYNEQFF. CDR3 sequence (DNA): TGTGCCAGCAGTTCAGAACAGGTGAGCTCCTACAATGAGCAGTTCTTC.

V is TRBV30 and J is TRBJ1-3; D is uncertain. The CDR3 loop spans 15 amino acids. Germline values: CDR1 GTSNPN, CDR2 SVGIG (reference sequence). The V end lost 2 bases, the J end lost 0 bases, and 11 bases lay between the germline ends. The CDR3 is CAWSQVGNSGNTIYF. In nucleotides, the CDR3 is TGTGCCTGGAGTCAAGTTGGCAACTCTGGAAACACCATATATTTT.

The genes are TRBV5-1 and TRBJ1-2; no reliable D call. Trimming shortened V by 0 bases and J by 3 bases, and 12 bases separated the two germline ends. CDR3 length: 15 amino acids. The germline V gene has CDR1 SGHRS and CDR2 YFSETQ. Here the CDR3 reads CASSLDSFGYYGYTF. CDR3 coding DNA: TGCGCCAGCAGCTTGGACAGCTTCGGCTACTATGGCTACACCTTC.

The chain links TRBV5-6 to TRBJ1-2; tentative D call: TRBD1 (5 bases). V lost 2 bases to trimming and J lost 8 bases, with 16 bases between them. The CDR3 runs to 14 residues. Germline V lookup: CDR1 SGHDT, CDR2 YYEEEE. This CDR3 is CASSFDVGLRGYTF. The CDR3 DNA follows: TGTGCCAGCAGCTTTGACGTGGGGCTCCGCGGCTACACCTTC.

This clone has only one observation. The chain couples TRBV7-9 to TRBJ2-7, with a tentative D call TRBD1 (6 bases). This CDR3 has 14 residues. Germline-derived CDR1 and CDR2 are SEHNR and FQNEAQ (reference sequence). Trimming left V 4 bases short and J 2 bases short, with 12 bases between. The CDR3 DNA sequence: TGTGCCAGCAGCTATACTAAGGGGGCCTACGAGCAGTACTTC. Translated: CASSYTKGAYEQYF.